A single sample is the source of the 31 T cell receptor beta chains below, sequenced in a study of stem cell transplantation in POMP-related autoinflammatory disease. General study results and limits: Fewer unique TRB V-J gene pairings were identified in patients with PRAID. In patients with PRAID, every analyzed T-cell subset tended to show lower diversity and higher clonality.

These TCRs are of unknown antigen specificity. The assay was immunoSEQ multiplex PCR, and TCRdb's table has in-frame clones only and misses some. The sample includes 7,000 to 9,000 clones, roughly nine tenths of them seen just once. The sample was CD8+ T cells from PBMCs, taken before stem cell transplantation. The receptors were gathered from a human donor with POMP-related autoinflammation and immune dysregulation (PRAID).

The table lists this clone with a count of one. J is TRBJ1-2 and V is TRBV19; D gene ambiguous. V was trimmed by 2 bases and J by 4 bases, leaving 11 bases between them. This CDR3 comprises 14 residues. Germline CDR1 and CDR2: LNHDA and SQIVND (reference sequence). In DNA form, the CDR3 reads TGTGCCAGTAGTATATGGACGATTCGCTATGGCTACACCTTC. Its protein product is CASSIWTIRYGYTF.

As regards this clone: One end of the junction fails to match germline, which may point to a read error. The rearrangement joins TRBV14 to TRBJ1-1; D not certain. The CDR3 has 8 residues. CDR1 SGHDN and CDR2 FVKESK come from the germline V gene. In DNA, the CDR3 is TGTGCCAGCAGCCAACGTCATTTT. Its translation is CASSQRHF.

This sequence joins TRBV5-4 and TRBJ2-1, with unresolved D. Trimming took 6 bases from V and 9 from J, leaving 10 bases between them. The CDR3 sequence is 11 residues long. Germline assignment: CDR1 SGHNT and CDR2 YYREEE (reference sequence). DNA of the CDR3: TGTGCCAGCACCGCTTTCGGTGAGCAGTTCTTC. Translating gives CASTAFGEQFF.

The chain uses TRBV13 and TRBJ1-1; no reliable D call. CDR1 and CDR2 (germline): PRHDT, FYEKMQ (reference sequence). V lost 4 bases to trimming and J lost 0 bases, with 12 bases between them. This CDR3 spans 15 amino acids. The CDR3 here is CASSWKGHLNTEAFF. Written as DNA, the CDR3 is TGTGCCAGCAGCTGGAAGGGCCACTTGAACACTGAAGCTTTCTTT.

The V gene is TRBV6-1, the J gene TRBJ2-2; 9 bases are a match to TRBD2. The germline V gene encodes CDR1 MNHNS and CDR2 SASEGT. This CDR3 comprises 13 residues. Trimming removed 11 bases from V and 7 bases from J; junction bases left unmatched: 8. CDR3 in amino acids: CAARPSGDGELFF. Here the CDR3 DNA reads TGTGCCGCGAGACCTAGCGGGGACGGGGAGCTGTTTTTT.

The chain uses TRBV27 and TRBJ2-7; 12 positions agree with TRBD2. Germline trimming cut 3 bases from V and 3 bases from J; bases unmatched to any gene: 0. The CDR3 is 14 residues long. Germline-derived CDR1 and CDR2 are MNHEY and SMNVEV (reference sequence). The CDR3 DNA reads as TGTGCCAGCAGTTTGGGACTAGCGGGCTACGAGCAGTACTTC. Encoded protein: CASSLGLAGYEQYF.

This chain uses TRBV13 with TRBJ1-6, with unresolved D. V was clipped by 5 bases and J by 1 base, with 9 bases between them. The germline CDR1 and CDR2 sequences are PRHDT and FYEKMQ (reference sequence). This CDR3 spans 15 amino acids. The CDR3 DNA reads as TGTGCCAGCAGCCGGGGAAAATCCTATAATTCACCCCTCCACTTT. Protein sequence: CASSRGKSYNSPLHF. The full variable domain, with the rest looked up from reference TRBV13 and TRBJ1-6, is AAGVIQSPRHLIKEKRETATLKCYPIPRHDTVYWYQQGPGQDPQFLISFYEKMQSDKGSIPDRFSAQQFSDYHSELNMSSLELGDSALYFCASSRGKSYNSPLHFGNGTRLTVT.

This rearrangement joins TRBV7-6 to TRBJ2-1; 8 positions match TRBD2. This CDR3 has 15 amino acids. Trimming took 5 bases from V and 4 from J; bases not matched to a gene: 7. The V gene's germline CDR1 is SGHVS and CDR2 FNYEAQ. Here the CDR3 reads CASSRSGGDYNEQFF. DNA of the CDR3: TGTGCCAGCAGCCGCAGCGGGGGCGATTACAATGAGCAGTTCTTC.

The chain uses TRBV30 and TRBJ2-1; 10 bases line up with TRBD2. The CDR3 is 13 amino acids. J lost 6 bases, V lost 1 base, and 0 bases had no gene match. Germline V gene lookup returns CDR1 GTSNPN and CDR2 SVGIG (reference sequence). The CDR3 region has the DNA TGTGCCTGGAGTGGGACTAGCGGCAATGAGCAGTTCTTC. Its protein is CAWSGTSGNEQFF. Complete variable domain (other parts from reference TRBV30 and TRBJ2-1): SQTIHQWPATLVQPVGSPLSLECTVEGTSNPNLYWYRQAAGRGLQLLFYSVGIGQISSEVPQNLSASRPQDRQFILSSKKLLLSDSGFYLCAWSGTSGNEQFFGPGTRLTVL.

This chain joins TRBV7-9 and TRBJ2-1, with TRBD2 matching 14 bases. The CDR3 covers 18 residues. CDR1 is SEHNR and CDR2 is FQNEAQ in the germline V gene (reference sequence). V trimming: 6 bases; J trimming: 0 bases; junction bases outside the gene matches: 7. CDR3 amino acids: CASRAGTSGGPSYNEQFF. Written as DNA, the CDR3 is TGTGCCAGCAGGGCCGGGACTAGCGGGGGCCCCTCCTACAATGAGCAGTTCTTC.

This clone appeared once. CDR3 sequence: CASSLNWNNEQFF. The DNA of the CDR3 is TGTGCCAGCAGTTTAAACTGGAACAATGAGCAGTTCTTC. This chain joins TRBV27 and TRBJ2-1; D is undetermined. The germline V gene has CDR1 MNHEY and CDR2 SMNVEV (reference sequence). There are 13 residues in the CDR3. Trimming stripped 2 bases from V and 5 bases from J, with 7 bases between.

The V gene is TRBV5-6, the J gene TRBJ2-1; TRBD2 is a possible D gene (5 bases). CDR3 length: 11 residues. The V gene's germline CDR1 is SGHDT and CDR2 YYEEEE. V lost 4 bases, J lost 9 bases, and 8 bases lay in between. The CDR3 region is CASSQEGEQFF. CDR3 coding DNA: TGTGCCAGCAGCCAAGAGGGTGAGCAGTTCTTC.

The V and J genes are TRBV25-1 and TRBJ2-5; 7 bases line up with TRBD1. CDR3 length: 13 amino acids. V lost 7 bases to trimming and J lost 4 bases; unmatched junction nucleotides: 6. Per germline, CDR1 MGHDK and CDR2 SYGVNS. The CDR3 is CASTLGGGETQYF. DNA for the CDR3: TGTGCCAGCACCTTAGGGGGCGGAGAGACCCAGTACTTC.

The gene calls are TRBV29-1 and TRBJ2-1, with 7 bases identical to TRBD1. V was pared by 3 bases and J by 2 bases, with 4 bases of the junction left unmatched. Germline V lookup: CDR1 SQVTM, CDR2 ANQGSEA. The CDR3 consists of 14 residues. In nucleotides, the CDR3 is TGCAGCGTTGATAACAGGGGAACCTACAATGAGCAGTTCTTC. It encodes CSVDNRGTYNEQFF.

V gene TRBV21-1 combines with J gene TRBJ2-7; no check of the table's D call, TRBD1, against the DNA was made. TRBV21-1 is a known pseudogene. CDR3 length: 11 residues. The CDR3 DNA reads TGTGCCAGCAGCTTTCAGGGCGGGCAGTACTTC. As protein: CASSFQGGQYF.

CDR3 protein: CASNSDWEETQYF. CDR3 nucleotides: TGTGCCAGTAACTCGGACTGGGAAGAGACCCAGTACTTC. V gene TRBV9 combines with J gene TRBJ2-5; possible D gene TRBD2, 5 bases. The germline gives CDR1 SGDLS, CDR2 YYNGEE. With 8 bases removed from V and 3 bases from J, the gap between germline ends came to 14 bases. CDR3 length: 13 residues. The complete variable domain, with remaining parts taken from reference TRBV9 and TRBJ2-5, reads DSGVTQTPKHLITATGQRVTLRCSPRSGDLSVYWYQQSLDQGLQFLIQYYNGEERAKGNILERFSAQQFPDLHSELNLSSLELGDSALYFCASNSDWEETQYFGPGTRLLVL.

CDR3 DNA sequence: TGTGCCACCAGCAGAGCGACTAGCGGGGGGCCCAAAGAGACCCAGTACTTC. Translation: CATSRATSGGPKETQYF. The genes are TRBV15 and TRBJ2-5, with 13 positions matching TRBD2. Germline CDR1 and CDR2: LNHNV and YYDKDF (reference sequence). V was clipped by 1 base and J by 3 bases; unmatched bases: 5. The CDR3 loop spans 17 amino acids. Combining the CDR3 with reference TRBV15 and TRBJ2-5 gives the whole variable domain DAMVIQNPRYQVTQFGKPVTLSCSQTLNHNVMYWYQQKSSQAPKLLFHYYDKDFNNEADTPDNFQSRRPNTSFCFLDIRSPGLGDTAMYLCATSRATSGGPKETQYFGPGTRLLVL.

V is TRBV9 and J is TRBJ2-7; TRBD1 agrees at 10 bases. The CDR3 runs 16 residues. J was trimmed by 5 bases and V by 3 bases; bases with no gene match: 11. Germline V gene data show CDR1 as SGDLS and CDR2 as YYNGEE. The CDR3 DNA sequence: TGTGCCAGCAGCGCGGAGGGACAGGGGCCACGCCACGAGCAGTACTTC. It is translated as CASSAEGQGPRHEQYF.

The CDR3 bases are TGTGCCAGCAGCCTAGGGACAGGGGATCAGCCCCAGCATTTT. The encoded protein is CASSLGTGDQPQHF. This chain joins TRBV9 and TRBJ1-5; TRBD1 aligns across 10 bases. Trimming at V came to 4 bases and at J to 5 bases, leaving 3 bases not matched to a gene. The V gene's germline CDR1 is SGDLS and CDR2 YYNGEE. The CDR3 is 14 residues long.

This chain joins TRBV9 and TRBJ2-1, with D perhaps TRBD1 or TRBD2 (5 bases each). Germline V gene lookup returns CDR1 SGDLS and CDR2 YYNGEE. This CDR3 contains 13 residues. V was clipped by 4 bases and J by 6 bases, with 11 bases between them. As DNA, the CDR3 is TGTGCCAGCAGCCTAGGGGCGGGCAATGAGCAGTTCTTC. Translated, it gives CASSLGAGNEQFF.

The chain combines TRBV6-5 with TRBJ2-7; 9 bases match TRBD1. Germline values: CDR1 MNHEY, CDR2 SVGAGI. The CDR3 consists of 15 residues. The ends lost 3 bases at V and 3 bases at J; junction bases unmatched: 6. CDR3 DNA sequence: TGTGCCAGCAGTTATAGCAGGACAGGGGTCTACGAGCAGTACTTC. Its translation is CASSYSRTGVYEQYF.

This clone was seen only once. DNA of the CDR3: TGTGCCAGCAGCTTAGGGGGCAGGGGGAACACTGAAGCTTTCTTT. Translating it yields CASSLGGRGNTEAFF. This chain connects TRBV7-9 to TRBJ1-1; D possibly corresponds to TRBD1 (6 bases). The germline CDR1 and CDR2 sequences are SEHNR and FQNEAQ (reference sequence). V was cut by 1 base and J by 1 base, with 10 bases left in between. The CDR3 covers 15 residues.

This chain links TRBV28 with TRBJ1-1, with a tentative D call TRBD1 (6 bases). Between the trimmed V and J ends, which lost 5 bases and 0 bases, there was a span of 19 bases. Per germline, CDR1 MDHEN and CDR2 SYDVKM. The CDR3 has 17 residues. CDR3: CASSLAPGTIMNTEAFF. In DNA, the CDR3 is TGTGCCAGCAGTCTCGCCCCCGGGACAATTATGAACACTGAAGCTTTCTTT.

This rearrangement joins TRBV9 to TRBJ1-2, with D perhaps matching TRBD1 (5 bases). With 0 bases removed from V and 7 bases from J, the gap between germline ends came to 7 bases. CDR1 and CDR2 (germline): SGDLS, YYNGEE. The CDR3 runs to 12 residues. CDR3 bases: TGTGCCAGCAGCGTAGACGGGGGTGGCTACACCTTC. Its translation: CASSVDGGGYTF. Filled out from reference TRBV9 and TRBJ1-2, the complete variable domain reads DSGVTQTPKHLITATGQRVTLRCSPRSGDLSVYWYQQSLDQGLQFLIQYYNGEERAKGNILERFSAQQFPDLHSELNLSSLELGDSALYFCASSVDGGGYTFGSGTRLTVV.

The chain is built from TRBV28 and TRBJ2-5; 8 bases are shared with TRBD2. The CDR3 is made up of 16 amino acids. Trimming cost V 7 bases and J 4 bases; bases outside gene matches: 14. CDR1 and CDR2 from the germline V gene are MDHEN and SYDVKM. The CDR3 reads CASTPGGGGRTETQYF. The CDR3 nucleotides read TGTGCCAGCACCCCGGGGGGGGGCGGAAGGACAGAGACCCAGTACTTC.

The chain carries TRBV6-5 and TRBJ2-1; no clear D gene. Germline loops: CDR1 MNHEY, CDR2 SVGAGI. The V gene lost 9 bases and the J gene lost 4 bases, with 7 bases spanning the gap. The CDR3 has 11 amino acids. CDR3 residues: CASGQYNEQFF. The CDR3 DNA reads as TGTGCCAGTGGTCAATACAATGAGCAGTTCTTC.

This clone showed up just once. The CDR3 protein is CASTSSGGSRETQYF. Written as DNA, the CDR3 is TGTGCCAGCACCTCTAGCGGGGGGAGTCGGGAGACCCAGTACTTC. The rearrangement joins TRBV6-5 to TRBJ2-5; 11 bases fit TRBD2. The CDR3 sequence is 15 residues long. Trimming at V came to 7 bases and at J to 5 bases, leaving 9 bases not matched to a gene. Germline assignment: CDR1 MNHEY and CDR2 SVGAGI.

This clone has a single count. The J gene is TRBJ1-1, the V gene TRBV5-1, with D tentatively TRBD1 (6 bases). In germline, CDR1 is SGHRS, CDR2 YFSETQ. The ends were cut back, 0 bases at V and 0 bases at J, with 12 bases in the middle. This CDR3 has 16 residues. The CDR3 DNA is TGCGCCAGCAGCTTGGACAGGGTCCAAATGAACACTGAAGCTTTCTTT. Translated: CASSLDRVQMNTEAFF.

The genes are TRBV19 and TRBJ1-5; D gene ambiguous. V lost 5 bases and J 4 bases, leaving 9 bases between the germline ends. There are 13 residues in the CDR3. Germline V lookup: CDR1 LNHDA, CDR2 SQIVND (reference sequence). CDR3 nucleotide sequence: TGTGCCAGTAGTCTAGGGTGGAATCAGCCCCAGCATTTT. It specifies CASSLGWNQPQHF. Full variable domain (missing parts from reference TRBV19 and TRBJ1-5): DGGITQSPKYLFRKEGQNVTLSCEQNLNHDAMYWYRQDPGQGLRLIYYSQIVNDFQKGDIAEGYSVSREKKESFPLTVTSAQKNPTAFYLCASSLGWNQPQHFGDGTRLSIL.

The rearrangement uses TRBV4-1 and TRBJ1-5, with D perhaps matching TRBD1 (5 bases). In germline, CDR1 is MGHRA, CDR2 YSYEKL. Trimming took 4 bases from V and 0 from J, leaving 10 bases between them. CDR3 length: 15 amino acids. CDR3 sequence (DNA): TGCGCCAGCAGCCCAGGACAAGATAGCAATCAGCCCCAGCATTTT. Translated, it gives CASSPGQDSNQPQHF.

The genes are TRBV11-2 and TRBJ2-7, with 7 bases lining up with TRBD1. Germline assignment: CDR1 SGHAT and CDR2 FQNNGV. The CDR3 is made up of 15 amino acids. The V gene end was trimmed by 4 bases and the J gene end by 1 base; junction bases not matched to a gene: 7. The CDR3 DNA reads TGTGCCAGCAGCTCGGGACAGATCTTTTCCTACGAGCAGTACTTC. Its protein is CASSSGQIFSYEQYF.